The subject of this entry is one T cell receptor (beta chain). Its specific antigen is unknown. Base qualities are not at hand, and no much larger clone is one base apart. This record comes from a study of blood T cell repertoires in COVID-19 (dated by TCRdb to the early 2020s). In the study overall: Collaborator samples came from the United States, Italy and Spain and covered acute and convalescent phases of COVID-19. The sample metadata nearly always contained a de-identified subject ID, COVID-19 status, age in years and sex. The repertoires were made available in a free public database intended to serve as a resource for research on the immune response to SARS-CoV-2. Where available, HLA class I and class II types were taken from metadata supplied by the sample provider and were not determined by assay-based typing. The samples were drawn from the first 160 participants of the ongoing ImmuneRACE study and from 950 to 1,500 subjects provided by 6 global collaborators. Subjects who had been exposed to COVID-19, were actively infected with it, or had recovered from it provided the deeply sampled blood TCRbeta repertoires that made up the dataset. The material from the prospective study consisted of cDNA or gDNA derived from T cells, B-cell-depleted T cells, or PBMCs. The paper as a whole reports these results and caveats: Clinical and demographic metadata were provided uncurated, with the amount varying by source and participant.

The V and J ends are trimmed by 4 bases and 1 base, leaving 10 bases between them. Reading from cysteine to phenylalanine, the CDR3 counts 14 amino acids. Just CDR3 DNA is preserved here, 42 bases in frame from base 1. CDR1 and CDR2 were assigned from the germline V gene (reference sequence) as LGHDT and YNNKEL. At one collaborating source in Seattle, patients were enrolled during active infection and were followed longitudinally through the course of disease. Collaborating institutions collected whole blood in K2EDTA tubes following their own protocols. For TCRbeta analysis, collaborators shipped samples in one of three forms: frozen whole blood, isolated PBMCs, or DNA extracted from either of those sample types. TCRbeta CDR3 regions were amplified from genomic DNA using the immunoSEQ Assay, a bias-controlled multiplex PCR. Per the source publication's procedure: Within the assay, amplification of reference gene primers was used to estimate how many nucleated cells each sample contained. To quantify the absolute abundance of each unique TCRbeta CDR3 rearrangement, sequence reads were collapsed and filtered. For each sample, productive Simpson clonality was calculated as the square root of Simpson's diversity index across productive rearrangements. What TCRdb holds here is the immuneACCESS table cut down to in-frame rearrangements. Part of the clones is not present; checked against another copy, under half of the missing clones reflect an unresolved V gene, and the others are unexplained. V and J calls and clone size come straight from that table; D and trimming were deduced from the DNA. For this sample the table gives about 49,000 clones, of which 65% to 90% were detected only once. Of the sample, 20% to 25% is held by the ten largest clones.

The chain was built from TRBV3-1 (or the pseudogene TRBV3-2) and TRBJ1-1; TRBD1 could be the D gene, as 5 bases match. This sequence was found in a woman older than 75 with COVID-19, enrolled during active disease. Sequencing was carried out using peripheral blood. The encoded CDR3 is CASSLRGENTEAFF. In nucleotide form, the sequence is TGTGCCAGCAGCCTTAGGGGCGAGAACACTGAAGCTTTCTTT.